The entry below gives a single TCR beta chain sequence along with its context. This table comes from immunoSEQ multiplex PCR, and its TCRdb copy is limited to in-frame clones, with some not included. Seen here are approximately 140,000 clones, about 91% observed once, and the top ten hold around 8%. These data are taken from a study of cytomegalovirus exposure and HLA in healthy donors. Study-level background: The roughly 120 validation repertoires used the same platform as the 550 to 750 first-cohort repertoires, a later analysis reported.

The donors belonged to the roughly 110-subject validation cohort, separate from the approximately 700-subject first cohort. The sequenced sample consisted of PBMCs. The origin of this receptor is a woman in her late teens or twenties in good health and CMV-seropositive.

The CDR3 nucleotides read TGTGCCAGCAGCTTTTCGAGCGGGACAAACACCGGGGAGCTGTTTTTT. It specifies CASSFSSGTNTGELFF. This chain uses TRBV7-2 with TRBJ2-2; tentative D call: TRBD2 (7 bases). The CDR3 is 16 amino acids. Germline loops: CDR1 SGHTA, CDR2 FQGNSA. Trimming removed 3 bases from V and 2 bases from J, with 13 bases in between.